The present TCR beta chain was sequenced within a study of control samples from healthy donors and cancer patients. The table came from immunoSEQ multiplex PCR; TCRdb's copy has only in-frame clones and leaves some out. The profile covers 400,000 to 450,000 clones, with more than 80% appearing a single time and more than 6% taken by the ten largest. From germline, CDR1 is LNHNV and CDR2 YYDKDF (reference sequence). The V gene lost 1 base and the J gene lost 5 bases, with 8 bases spanning the gap. CDR3 size: 13 residues. The sample taken for sequencing was PBMCs. The source is a man aged 40-49 years with head and neck cancer. This sequence joins TRBV15 and TRBJ2-5; D uncertain. The CDR3 DNA reads TGTGCCACCAGCAGAGGGCACCGGGAGACCCAGTACTTC. It specifies CATSRGHRETQYF.